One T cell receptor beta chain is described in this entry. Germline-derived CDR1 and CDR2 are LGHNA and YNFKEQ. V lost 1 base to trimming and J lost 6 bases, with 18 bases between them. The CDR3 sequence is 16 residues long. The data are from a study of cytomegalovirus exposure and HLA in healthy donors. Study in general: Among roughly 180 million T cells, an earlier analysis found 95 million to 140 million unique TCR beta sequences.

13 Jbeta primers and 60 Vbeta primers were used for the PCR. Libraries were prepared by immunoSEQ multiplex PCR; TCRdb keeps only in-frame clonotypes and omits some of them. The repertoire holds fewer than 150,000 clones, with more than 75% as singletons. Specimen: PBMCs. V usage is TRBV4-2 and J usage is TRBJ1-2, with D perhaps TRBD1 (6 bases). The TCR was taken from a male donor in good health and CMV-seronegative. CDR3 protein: CASSQVSSKYRDGYTF. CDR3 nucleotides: TGTGCCAGCAGCCAAGTATCGTCCAAATACAGGGATGGCTACACCTTC.